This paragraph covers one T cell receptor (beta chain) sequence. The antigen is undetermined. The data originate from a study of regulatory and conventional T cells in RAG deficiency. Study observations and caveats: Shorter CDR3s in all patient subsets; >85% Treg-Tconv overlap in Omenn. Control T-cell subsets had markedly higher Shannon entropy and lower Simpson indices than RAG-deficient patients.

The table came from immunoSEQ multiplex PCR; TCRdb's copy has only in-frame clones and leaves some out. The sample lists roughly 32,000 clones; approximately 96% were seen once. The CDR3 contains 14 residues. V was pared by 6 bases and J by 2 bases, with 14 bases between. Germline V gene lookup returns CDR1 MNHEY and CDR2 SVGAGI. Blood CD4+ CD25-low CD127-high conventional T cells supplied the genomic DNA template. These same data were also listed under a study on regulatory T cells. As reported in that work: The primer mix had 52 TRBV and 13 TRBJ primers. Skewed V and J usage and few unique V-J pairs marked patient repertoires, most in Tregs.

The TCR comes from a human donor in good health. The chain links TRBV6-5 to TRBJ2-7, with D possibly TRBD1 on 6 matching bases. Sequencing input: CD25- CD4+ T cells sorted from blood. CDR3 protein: CASRGLDSPYEQYF. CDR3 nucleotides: TGTGCCAGCAGGGGATTGGACAGTCCCTACGAGCAGTACTTC.